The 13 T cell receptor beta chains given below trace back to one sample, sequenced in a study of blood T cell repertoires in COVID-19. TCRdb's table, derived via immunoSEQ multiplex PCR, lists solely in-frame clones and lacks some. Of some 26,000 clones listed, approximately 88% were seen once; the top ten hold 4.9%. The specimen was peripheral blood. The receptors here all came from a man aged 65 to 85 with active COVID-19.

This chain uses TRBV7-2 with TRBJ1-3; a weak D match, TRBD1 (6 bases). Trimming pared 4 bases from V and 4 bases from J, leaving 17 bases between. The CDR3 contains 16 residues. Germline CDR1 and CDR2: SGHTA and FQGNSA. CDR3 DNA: TGTGCCAGCAGCTCGTCTGGGGGGGCGAGAGGAAACACCATATATTTT. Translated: CASSSSGGARGNTIYF.

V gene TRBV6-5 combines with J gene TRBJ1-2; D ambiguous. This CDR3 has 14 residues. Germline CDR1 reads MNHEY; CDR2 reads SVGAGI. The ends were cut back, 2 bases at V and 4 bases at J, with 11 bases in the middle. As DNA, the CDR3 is TGTGCCAGCAGTTACCGTATAACGGGCTATGGCTACACCTTC. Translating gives CASSYRITGYGYTF.

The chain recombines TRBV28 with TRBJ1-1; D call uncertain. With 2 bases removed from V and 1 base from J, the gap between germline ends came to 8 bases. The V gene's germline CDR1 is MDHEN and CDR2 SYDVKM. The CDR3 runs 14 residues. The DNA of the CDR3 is TGTGCCAGCAGTTTAATCGCGGAGAACACTGAAGCTTTCTTT. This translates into CASSLIAENTEAFF. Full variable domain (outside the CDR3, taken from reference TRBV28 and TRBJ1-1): DVKVTQSSRYLVKRTGEKVFLECVQDMDHENMFWYRQDPGLGLRLIYFSYDVKMKEKGDIPEGYSVSREKKERFSLILESASTNQTSMYLCASSLIAENTEAFFGQGTRLTVV.

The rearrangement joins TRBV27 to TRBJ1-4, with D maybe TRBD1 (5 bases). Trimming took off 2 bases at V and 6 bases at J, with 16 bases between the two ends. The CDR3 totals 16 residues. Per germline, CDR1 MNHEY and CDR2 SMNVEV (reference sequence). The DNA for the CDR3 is TGTGCCAGCAGTTTACGCCCGGCAGGGAAGCATGAAAAACTGTTTTTT. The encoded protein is CASSLRPAGKHEKLFF.

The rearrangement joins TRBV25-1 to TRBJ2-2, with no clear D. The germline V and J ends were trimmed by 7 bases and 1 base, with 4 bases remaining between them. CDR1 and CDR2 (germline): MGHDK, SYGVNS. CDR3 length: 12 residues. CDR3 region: CASTGNTGELFF. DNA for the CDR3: TGTGCCAGCACAGGGAACACCGGGGAGCTGTTTTTT.

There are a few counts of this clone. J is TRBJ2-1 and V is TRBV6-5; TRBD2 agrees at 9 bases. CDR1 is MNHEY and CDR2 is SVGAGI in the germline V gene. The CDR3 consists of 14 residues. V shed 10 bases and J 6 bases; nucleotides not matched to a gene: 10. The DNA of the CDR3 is TGTGCCACCACCGCGCGGGGGGGCCGCAATGAGCAGTTCTTC. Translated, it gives CATTARGGRNEQFF.

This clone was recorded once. The CDR3 bases are TGTGCCAGCAGTCAACAGGGCCCCGGGGAGCTGTTTTTT. Residues: CASSQQGPGELFF. The chain recombines TRBV12-3 or TRBV12-4 with TRBJ2-2; TRBD1 is a possible D gene (6 bases). V lost 5 bases, J lost 6 bases, and 10 bases lay in between. The CDR3 runs to 13 residues.

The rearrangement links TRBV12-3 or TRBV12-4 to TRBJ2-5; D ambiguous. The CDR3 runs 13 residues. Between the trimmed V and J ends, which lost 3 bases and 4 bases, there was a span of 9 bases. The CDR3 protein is CASSLGPVETQYF. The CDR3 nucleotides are TGTGCCAGCAGTTTGGGCCCGGTAGAGACCCAGTACTTC.

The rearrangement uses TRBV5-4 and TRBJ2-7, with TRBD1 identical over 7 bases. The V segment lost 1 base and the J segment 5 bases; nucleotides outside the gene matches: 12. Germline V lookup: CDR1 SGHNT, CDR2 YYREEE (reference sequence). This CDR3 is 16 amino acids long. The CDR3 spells CASSLSPGQAKDEQYF. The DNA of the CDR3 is TGTGCCAGCAGCTTGTCCCCAGGACAGGCCAAGGACGAGCAGTACTTC. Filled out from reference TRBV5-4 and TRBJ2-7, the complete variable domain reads ETGVTQSPTHLIKTRGQQVTLRCSSQSGHNTVSWYQQALGQGPQFIFQYYREEENGRGNFPPRFSGLQFPNYSSELNVNALELDDSALYLCASSLSPGQAKDEQYFGPGTRLTVT.

This CDR3 is CASKPAVRGPNQPQHF. CDR3 in DNA: TGTGCCAGTAAGCCGGCGGTACGGGGTCCTAATCAGCCCCAGCATTTT. The chain uses TRBV19 and TRBJ1-5, with D uncertain. The V and J ends lost 7 bases and 4 bases respectively, with 20 bases between them. Per the germline V gene, CDR1 is LNHDA and CDR2 is SQIVND (reference sequence). The CDR3 sequence is 16 residues long. The full variable domain, with the rest looked up from reference TRBV19 and TRBJ1-5, is DGGITQSPKYLFRKEGQNVTLSCEQNLNHDAMYWYRQDPGQGLRLIYYSQIVNDFQKGDIAEGYSVSREKKESFPLTVTSAQKNPTAFYLCASKPAVRGPNQPQHFGDGTRLSIL.

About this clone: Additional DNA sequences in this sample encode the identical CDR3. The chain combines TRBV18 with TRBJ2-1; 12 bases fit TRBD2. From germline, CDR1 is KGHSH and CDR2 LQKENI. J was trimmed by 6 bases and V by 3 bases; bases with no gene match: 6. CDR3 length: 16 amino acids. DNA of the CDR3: TGTGCCAGCTCACCGCCATCTAGCGGGGGGGGCAATGAGCAGTTCTTC. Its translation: CASSPPSSGGGNEQFF.

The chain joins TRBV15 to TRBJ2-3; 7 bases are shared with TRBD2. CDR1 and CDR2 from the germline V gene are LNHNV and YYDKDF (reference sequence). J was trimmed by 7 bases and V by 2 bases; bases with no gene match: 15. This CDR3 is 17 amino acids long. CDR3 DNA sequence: TGTGCCACCAGCAGAATTGGTCCCGCGGGGGATGGAAATACGCAGTATTTT. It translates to CATSRIGPAGDGNTQYF.

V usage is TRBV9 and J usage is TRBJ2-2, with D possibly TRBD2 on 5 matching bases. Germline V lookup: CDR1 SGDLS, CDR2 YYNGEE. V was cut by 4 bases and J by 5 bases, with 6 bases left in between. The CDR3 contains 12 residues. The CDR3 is CASSRGTGELFF. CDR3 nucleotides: TGTGCCAGCAGCCGAGGGACCGGGGAGCTGTTTTTT.